What follows describes a single T cell receptor (beta chain). Antigen specificity is unknown. The sample belongs to a study of blood T cells in healthy people across ages. V lost 6 bases and J lost 0; bases outside the gene matches: 8. CDR1 is MDHEN and CDR2 is SYDVKM in the germline V gene. The CDR3 is made up of 15 amino acids. Study-level results: Per million T cells, TCR beta diversity dropped about linearly as age rose.

A second PCR, run for roughly 6 to 11 cycles, used a sample-barcoded 5' primer plus a J-beta primer mix. TCRdb used MiXCR to reprocess the 5' RACE reads, holding one entry per CDR3 protein. This sample carries 700,000 to 900,000 distinct CDR3 sequences, roughly 50% of them seen once, and the ten largest clones take under 50%. V gene TRBV28 combines with J gene TRBJ2-7, with 7 bases that match TRBD1. The receptor comes from a man older than 75 in good health. Sequencing input: blood. CDR3: CASRRQGPSSYEQYF. The DNA of the CDR3 is TGTGCCAGCAGGCGACAGGGACCGAGCTCCTACGAGCAGTACTTC.